The TCR beta chain described here comes from a study of technical replicates of blood from a few donors. Looked up from germline, CDR1 is LGHNA and CDR2 is YNFKEQ. The CDR3 has 16 amino acids. The trim removed 3 bases at V and 1 base at J, leaving 4 bases unmatched. Sequencing was performed with immunoSEQ multiplex PCR; in TCRdb, only in-frame clones are kept and a portion is missing. The data contain about 73,000 clones, 85% to 95% of them singletons. The V call is TRBV4-2, the J call TRBJ1-4; TRBD1 matches 8 bases. The specimen was PBMCs. The receptor was derived from a human donor in good health. Some clones in this sample may be carry-over from other donors' samples. CDR3 amino acids: CASSHGQGGTNEKLFF. The CDR3 DNA follows: TGTGCCAGCAGCCACGGACAGGGTGGAACTAATGAAAAACTGTTTTTT.